A selection of T cell receptor beta chains follows, all from one sample in a study of T cell repertoires in cytomegalovirus infection. MiXCR, run by TCRdb on the reads, gives a single entry per CDR3 protein. The table shows fewer than 900,000 distinct CDR3 sequences, with just under 30% occurring only once. Their antigens are not known. The sample here was cultured CD8+ T cells from PBMCs, taken from culture after CMV antigen stimulation. The receptors here all came from a human donor in good health (CMV status not recorded). Some clones in this sample may be carry-over from other donors' samples. Both conserved end residues are part of each CDR3. Fields, in order: V gene, clone size, D gene, J gene, CDR3 DNA, CDR3 protein. A D gene is named only where the DNA matches it firmly. Clone size is not always given. Where it is, it says once, few, many or a class for expanded clones.

V: TRBV6-1
size: few
D: NA
J: TRBJ2-5
DNA: TGTGCCAGCAGTGGAAGGCAGCAAGAGACCCAGTACTTC
CDR3: CASSGRQQETQYF

V: TRBV11-2
size: NA
D: TRBD2
J: TRBJ2-2
DNA: TGTGCCAGCAGCTCTTGGGGGGGGGAGACCGGGGAGCTGTTTTTT
CDR3: CASSSWGGETGELFF

V: TRBV20-1
size: NA
D: TRBD2
J: TRBJ2-1
DNA: TGCGCCTTTCCCGGGACTAGCTCCTACAATGAGCAGTTCTTC
CDR3: CAFPGTSSYNEQFF

V: TRBV6-1
size: many
D: NA
J: TRBJ1-1
DNA: TGTGCCAGCAGTGGCATTTTTGATAGGATACTGAACACTGAAGCTTTCTTT
CDR3: CASSGIFDRILNTEAFF

V: TRBV6-2/TRBV6-3
size: few
D: TRBD1
J: TRBJ2-1
DNA: TGTGCCAGCAGTTTCCCCCCGGGACAGAGGAGCTCCTACAATGAGCAGTTCTTC
CDR3: CASSFPPGQRSSYNEQFF

V: TRBV7-2
size: NA
D: NA
J: TRBJ2-2
DNA: TGTACCAGCAGCTTAGTTACGGACACCGGGGAGCTGTTTTTT
CDR3: CTSSLVTDTGELFF

V: TRBV5-5
size: NA
D: TRBD2
J: TRBJ2-1
DNA: TGTGCCAGCAGCTTGGGTGGGACTAGCGGGGGAAATGTGCAGTTCTTC
CDR3: CASSLGGTSGGNVQFF

V: TRBV7-9
size: NA
D: NA
J: TRBJ2-1
DNA: TGTGCCAGCAGCCCCAGGGTTGGCTACAATGAGCAGTTCTTC
CDR3: CASSPRVGYNEQFF

V: TRBV2
size: NA
D: TRBD1
J: TRBJ2-5
DNA: TGTGCCAGCAGGTCCCGGGACAGGGCCCAAGAGACCCAGTACTTC
CDR3: CASRSRDRAQETQYF

V: TRBV7-2
size: NA
D: TRBD1
J: TRBJ1-3
DNA: TGTGCCAGCAGCTTAGATTGGACAGGCAATACCCCAAAGGGAAACACCATATATTTT
CDR3: CASSLDWTGNTPKGNTIYF

V: TRBV12-3/TRBV12-4
size: few
D: NA
J: TRBJ1-1
DNA: TGTGCCAGCACACAGGCGGGGGCCGAGCTGGCTTTCTTT
CDR3: CASTQAGAELAFF

V: TRBV29-1
size: NA
D: NA
J: TRBJ2-7
DNA: TGCAGCGTTGACAGGGGCAGGGGCGAGCAGTACTTC
CDR3: CSVDRGRGEQYF

V: TRBV9
size: NA
D: NA
J: TRBJ1-3
DNA: TGTGCCAGCAGCCCGACACCCTTCTCTGGAAACACCATATATTTT
CDR3: CASSPTPFSGNTIYF

V: TRBV10-3
size: NA
D: TRBD1
J: TRBJ2-7
DNA: TGTGCCATCAGTGAGGGAATACAGGGGGACTCCTACGAGCAGTACTTC
CDR3: CAISEGIQGDSYEQYF

V: TRBV7-9
size: NA
D: TRBD1
J: TRBJ2-1
DNA: TGTGCCAGCAGACGACAGGGGGCGCAGAATGAGCAGTTGTTC
CDR3: CASRRQGAQNEQLF

V: TRBV7-9
size: few
D: NA
J: TRBJ1-2
DNA: TGTGCCAGCAGCTCGTCGTGGGCCGTATACTATGGCTACACCTTC
CDR3: CASSSSWAVYYGYTF

V: TRBV7-9
size: few
D: NA
J: TRBJ2-1
DNA: TGTGCCAGCAGCTTCACTCAGGGGGGGGCCAATGAGCAGTTCTTC
CDR3: CASSFTQGGANEQFF

V: TRBV7-9
size: NA
D: TRBD1
J: TRBJ2-3
DNA: TGTGCCAGCAGCTCGCGCAGACAGGGGGTCGAAACAGATACGCAGTATTTT
CDR3: CASSSRRQGVETDTQYF

V: TRBV4-3
size: NA
D: NA
J: TRBJ2-1
DNA: TGCGCCAGCAGCCAAGGACAGGAGCGAAGGTACAATGAGCAGTTCTTC
CDR3: CASSQGQERRYNEQFF

V: TRBV7-3
size: NA
D: TRBD2
J: TRBJ2-1
DNA: TGTGCCAGCAGCCAACTAGCGGGGGGTGGGGATGAGCAGTTCTTC
CDR3: CASSQLAGGGDEQFF

V: TRBV7-2
size: many
D: NA
J: TRBJ2-1
DNA: TGTGCCAGCATCCTATCCGTCACTGAGCAGTTCTTC
CDR3: CASILSVTEQFF

V: TRBV28
size: NA
D: TRBD1
J: TRBJ1-3
DNA: TGTGCCAGCAGTTTAGGGTACAGGGGGTCTGGAAACACCATATATTTT
CDR3: CASSLGYRGSGNTIYF

V: TRBV4-1
size: few
D: NA
J: TRBJ2-2
DNA: TGCGCCAGCAGCCAAGATATGGCAGCCACCGGGGAGCTGTTTTTT
CDR3: CASSQDMAATGELFF

V: TRBV19
size: NA
D: TRBD2
J: TRBJ2-1
DNA: TGTGCCAGTAGTATAAACGGAGCGGGGGGGTACAATGAGCAGTTCTTC
CDR3: CASSINGAGGYNEQFF

V: TRBV7-8
size: many
D: NA
J: TRBJ1-5
DNA: TGTGCCAGCAGACGGACACCGAATAGCAATCAGCCCCAGCATTTT
CDR3: CASRRTPNSNQPQHF

V: TRBV2
size: many
D: NA
J: TRBJ2-2
DNA: TGTGCCAGCAGCCGGGCCGGGGAGCTGTTTTTT
CDR3: CASSRAGELFF

V: TRBV11-2
size: NA
D: NA
J: TRBJ1-1
DNA: TGTGCCAGCAGCCTAGATCAGGGTTTCACTGAAGCTTTCTTT
CDR3: CASSLDQGFTEAFF

V: TRBV7-9
size: many
D: NA
J: TRBJ2-2
DNA: TGTGCCAGCAGCTCCTATCGGGACACAGCCCTGATCACCGGGGAGCTGTTTTTT
CDR3: CASSSYRDTALITGELFF

V: TRBV7-6
size: many
D: NA
J: TRBJ1-1
DNA: TGTGCCAGCAGCTGGGGGCTGGGGACTGAAGCTTTCTTT
CDR3: CASSWGLGTEAFF

V: TRBV7-6
size: many
D: NA
J: TRBJ1-1
DNA: TGTGCCAGCAGCTTACCCCGGCAAGGAGGTAGCACTGAAGCTTTCTTT
CDR3: CASSLPRQGGSTEAFF